This T cell receptor (beta chain) was captured in a study of tumor-infiltrating lymphocytes in primary liver carcinoma (dated by TCRdb to 2015 to 2018). Regarding the study in general: Roughly five patients with histopathologically diagnosed primary liver carcinoma underwent surgical resection in China between late 2015 and March 2016. A total of 35 specimens from 5 patients, comprising about 25 tumor regions, 5 adjacent noncancerous liver tissues and 5 peripheral blood samples, were covered by TCRbeta repertoire sequencing. Of the five patients (three men and two women, aged 30 to 69 years), four had hepatocellular carcinoma and one had combined HCC and intrahepatic cholangiocarcinoma. The tumors of the five patients were staged as T1-T3 N0M0, with maximum diameters ranging from roughly 4 to 11 cm. Roughly 3.65 to 7.13 million productive TCRbeta reads were obtained per sample, and no significant difference in read depth was found between tissue types. High reproducibility was observed for the technical replicate repertoires, with mean shared-clone rates near 0.89 and correlation coefficients above 0.95. Across five regions of each liver tumor, along with adjacent normal tissue and blood, the study brought together TCRbeta repertoire sequencing, expression microarrays and whole-exome sequencing. The full study reports these points: Repertoire overlap was found to be higher between tumor regions (mean roughly 36%) than between tumor-adjacent (approximately 17%) or tumor-blood (approximately 15%) pairs, consistent with antigen-driven expansion. The study included only five patients, and the authors note findings should be validated in a larger study. Only the TCR beta chain was sequenced, so true repertoire diversity is likely underestimated because unpaired alpha chains were not captured. The top 250 clones accounted for a significantly greater share of the repertoire in tumors than in blood (p = 0.039). Comparison of CD4+ and CD8+ T cell repertoires was precluded by the use of bulk unsorted samples.

Turning to this clonotype: It lacks a known antigen. One end of the junction does not line up with germline, which may come from a read error.

The germline V gene specifies SGHAT as CDR1 and FQNNGV as CDR2. Spanning cysteine to phenylalanine, the CDR3 consists of 15 amino acids. This entry keeps only the CDR3 DNA: 45 bases, framed from base 1. Blood RNA was extracted from unsorted whole blood using TRIzol reagent, and germline DNA was obtained with the DNeasy Blood & Tissue kit. Patients had chronic HBV infection and were treatment-naive at sampling. Before surgery, approximately 3.7 milliliters of peripheral blood were drawn into K2EDTA tubes. TCRbeta-specific cDNA was reverse-transcribed from roughly 500 ng total RNA using a constant-region primer and ProtoScript II reverse transcriptase. Three nested multiplex PCR rounds, following a slightly modified ARM-PCR procedure, were used to build the TCRbeta libraries. Each of the first two PCR rounds ran for around 11 cycles and used multiplex TRBV1-TRBV30 forward primers together with a Cbeta reverse primer. Sample barcodes and Illumina adapters were added in a final 25-cycle PCR using Deep VentR polymerase. Before sequencing, amplicons between 200 and 500 bp were purified from gel using a QIAquick gel extraction kit. An Illumina HiSeq 2500 was used to sequence the TCRbeta amplicons, generating 250-bp paired-end reads. As for the original processing: To recover full CDR3 sequences, reads were quality-trimmed using Trimmomatic v0.33 and paired reads were then merged using FLASH v1.2.11. V, D and J germline segments were assigned to the rearranged TCRbeta sequences by MiGEC v1.2.1b. Clonotype statistics, along with Shannon-Wiener diversity indices, were calculated using VDJtools v1.0.0. To reduce sampling bias, subsequent analyses other than the diversity analysis used only the 250 most abundant clonotypes in each sample. The public reads were reprocessed in TCRdb via fastp at Q25 and MiXCR, keeping in-frame beta chains. Each record represents a unique CDR3 protein, reported with the most common genes and DNA among its rows. None of the V and J calls come from the authors' own analysis; TCRdb made them. In all, the sample holds hundreds of thousands of distinct CDR3 sequences, and 50% to 60% of those were seen once. The ten largest make up 17% of the sample.

Sequenced input: peripheral blood. The rearrangement joined TRBV11-2 to TRBJ2-7; too little of a D gene remains to name it. The TCR was taken from a woman aged 25 to 39 with primary liver carcinoma and hepatitis B virus infection. The CDR3 reads CTSSPRTNLPYEQYF. The DNA sequence follows: TGTACCAGCAGCCCCAGGACCAATCTCCCCTACGAGCAGTACTTC. The variable domain in full, with residues beyond the CDR3 obtained from the reference TRBV11-2 and TRBJ2-7 genes, is EAGVAQSPRYKIIEKRQSVAFWCNPISGHATLYWYQQILGQGPKLLIQFQNNGVVDDSQLPKDRFSAERLKGVDSTLKIQPAKLEDSAVYLCTSSPRTNLPYEQYFGPGTRLTVT.